The 22 T cell receptor beta chains below all came from one sample that was sequenced in a study of human T cells and chemical hapten exposure. TCRdb used MiXCR to reprocess the RACE reads, holding one entry per CDR3 protein. The table has 190,000 or so distinct CDR3 sequences, approximately 26% seen once. This sample's time point: patch test 3, about 24 weeks after DPC sensitization. The treatment is: therapeutic diphenylcyclopropenone sensitization with weekly scalp DPC. Sample: whole blood, taken in connection with sensitization to the hapten diphenylcyclopropenone (DPC). Source of these receptors: a middle-aged woman with alopecia areata. Some clones in this sample may be carry-over from other donors' samples.

The rearrangement links TRBV7-9 to TRBJ2-3, with a weak D call TRBD2 (5 bases). In germline, CDR1 is SEHNR, CDR2 FQNEAQ (reference sequence). Trimming took 5 bases from V and 0 from J, leaving 18 bases between them. The CDR3 consists of 17 residues. The CDR3 nucleotides read TGTGCCAGCAGCACCCTGACCGGGATATCTAGCACAGATACGCAGTATTTT. This gives the protein CASSTLTGISSTDTQYF.

This clonotype appeared a few times. The chain has TRBV29-1 and TRBJ2-1; D unclear. Germline CDR1 reads SQVTM; CDR2 reads ANQGSEA. The CDR3 covers 13 residues. V gave up 5 bases and J gave up 0 bases, with 8 bases separating them. CDR3 sequence reads: CSVYGSSYNEQFF. CDR3 nucleotides: TGCAGCGTTTATGGTAGCTCCTACAATGAGCAGTTCTTC.

This clonotype occurred a few times. A junction boundary mismatches the germline segment, possibly from a read error. The rearrangement links TRBV5-1 to TRBJ2-4; 9 bases line up with TRBD1. This CDR3 region has 15 residues. Germline CDR1 SGHRS, CDR2 YFSETQ. The CDR3 region has the DNA TGTGCCAGCAGCACAGGGGGCGAGACCAAAAACATTCAGTACTTC. Translating it yields CASSTGGETKNIQYF. The full variable domain, its missing parts supplied by reference TRBV5-1 and TRBJ2-4, is KAGVTQTPRYLIKTRGQQVTLSCSPISGHRSVSWYQQTPGQGLQFLFEYFSETQRNKGNFPGRFSGRQFSNSRSEMNVSTLELGDSALYLCASSTGGETKNIQYFGAGTRLSVL.

The chain links TRBV3-1 to TRBJ2-1, with a possible D match to TRBD1 (5 bases). Trimming shortened V by 1 base and J by 7 bases, and 17 bases separated the two germline ends. CDR1 is LGHDT, CDR2 YNNKEL, per germline (reference sequence). The CDR3 consists of 16 residues. This CDR3 is CASSQGGSGLPNEQFF. The CDR3 nucleotides read TGTGCCAGCAGCCAAGGGGGCTCCGGGCTTCCGAATGAGCAGTTCTTC.

The gene calls are TRBV7-2 and TRBJ2-1; a possible D gene is TRBD2 (6 bases). Trimming cost V 1 base and J 7 bases, with 11 bases left between them. Germline CDR1 is SGHTA and CDR2 is FQGNSA. The CDR3 spans 14 residues. For the CDR3, the DNA is TGTGCCAGCAGCTTAGTAGCGGTGGGGAATGAGCAGTTCTTC. Translated, it gives CASSLVAVGNEQFF.

This clonotype was counted at least ten times. The chain carries TRBV7-2 and TRBJ2-7; D is unclear. Germline loops: CDR1 SGHTA, CDR2 FQGNSA. Trimming stripped 4 bases from V and 0 bases from J, with 13 bases between. The CDR3 is made up of 15 amino acids. The CDR3 loop reads CASSSRAGSSYEQYF. The CDR3 bases are TGTGCCAGCAGCTCCCGTGCTGGCAGCTCCTACGAGCAGTACTTC. Full variable domain (missing parts from reference TRBV7-2 and TRBJ2-7): GAGVSQSPSNKVTEKGKDVELRCDPISGHTALYWYRQSLGQGLEFLIYFQGNSAPDKSGLPSDRFSAERTGGSVSTLTIQRTQQEDSAVYLCASSSRAGSSYEQYFGPGTRLTVT.

This clonotype has a handful of counts. V and J are TRBV29-1 and TRBJ2-2, with TRBD2 as a possible D gene (5 bases). There are 14 residues in the CDR3. V was clipped by 4 bases and J by 3 bases, with 12 bases between them. Germline CDR1 and CDR2: SQVTM and ANQGSEA. The CDR3 loop is CSVAGVFHTGELFF. The CDR3, as DNA: TGCAGCGTTGCCGGGGTTTTTCACACCGGGGAGCTGTTTTTT.

The genes are TRBV28 and TRBJ1-6; D is uncertain. Trimming removed 6 bases at V and 3 bases at J, with 12 bases between. Germline lookup yields CDR1 MDHEN and CDR2 SYDVKM. The length of the CDR3 is 15 residues. The CDR3 nucleotides read TGTGCCAGCAGGGAACACGGCGGCTATAATTCACCCCTCCACTTT. It specifies CASREHGGYNSPLHF.

This clonotype was observed a handful of times. CDR3 coding DNA: TGTGCCAGCAGCTTGGGAGGGGCGTTCCGGGTCAAGGAAGCTTTCTTT. Encoded protein: CASSLGGAFRVKEAFF. The V gene is TRBV5-4, the J gene TRBJ1-1; a possible D gene is TRBD1 (5 bases). This CDR3 region has 16 residues. CDR1 is SGHNT, CDR2 YYREEE, per germline (reference sequence). Between the trimmed V and J ends, which lost 0 bases and 8 bases, there was a span of 20 bases. The whole variable domain, filled in from reference TRBV5-4 and TRBJ1-1, reads ETGVTQSPTHLIKTRGQQVTLRCSSQSGHNTVSWYQQALGQGPQFIFQYYREEENGRGNFPPRFSGLQFPNYSSELNVNALELDDSALYLCASSLGGAFRVKEAFFGQGTRLTVV.

This chain connects TRBV20-1 to TRBJ2-7; perhaps TRBD2 as D (5 bases). The germline V and J ends were trimmed by 5 bases and 0 bases, with 17 bases remaining between them. CDR1 and CDR2 (germline): DFQATT, SNEGSKA (reference sequence). There are 15 residues in the CDR3. This chain's CDR3 is CSAALGRSASYEQYF. The CDR3, as DNA: TGCAGTGCTGCCCTAGGGCGTAGCGCCTCCTACGAGCAGTACTTC.

The rearrangement uses TRBV7-8 and TRBJ2-5, with D perhaps matching TRBD1 (5 bases). The CDR3 spans 16 residues. CDR1 is SGHVS and CDR2 is FQNEAQ in the germline V gene. V shed 3 bases and J shed 1 base, with 15 bases lying between them. CDR3 loop: CASSFRPAGPQETQYF. CDR3 nucleotides: TGTGCCAGCAGCTTCCGCCCGGCAGGGCCCCAAGAGACCCAGTACTTC.

This clonotype was seen a few times. The CDR3 bases are TGCGCCAGCAGCCAAGATGGGTCGAGATATGGCTACACCTTC. It yields the protein CASSQDGSRYGYTF. J is TRBJ1-2 and V is TRBV4-3; D call uncertain. Germline CDR1 is LGHNA and CDR2 is YSLEER. V was cut by 0 bases and J by 5 bases, with 10 bases left in between. This CDR3 contains 14 residues.

This clonotype turned up a few times. The V gene is TRBV5-6, the J gene TRBJ2-5, with TRBD1 identical over 8 bases. Germline values: CDR1 SGHDT, CDR2 YYEEEE. This CDR3 is 14 amino acids long. The V gene end was trimmed by 3 bases and the J gene end by 4 bases; junction bases not matched to a gene: 5. CDR3 in DNA: TGTGCCAGCAGCTCGACAGGGGACGGAGAGACCCAGTACTTC. Its translation: CASSSTGDGETQYF.

This clonotype was detected only a few times. This rearrangement joins TRBV10-3 to TRBJ1-1; TRBD1 aligns across 10 bases. CDR3 size: 14 residues. Trimming removed 6 bases from V and 1 base from J; junction bases left unmatched: 2. CDR1 and CDR2 from the germline V gene are ENHRY and SYGVKD. CDR3 region: CAIRDRGENTEAFF. For the CDR3, the DNA is TGTGCCATCAGGGACAGGGGGGAGAACACTGAAGCTTTCTTT.

V and J are TRBV28 and TRBJ2-7; 10 bases are shared with TRBD1. Germline loops: CDR1 MDHEN, CDR2 SYDVKM. The CDR3 spans 13 residues. Trimming at V came to 7 bases and at J to 3 bases, leaving 3 bases not matched to a gene. The CDR3, as DNA: TGTGCCAGCAAGGGACAGGGGATCTACGAGCAGTACTTC. Its protein is CASKGQGIYEQYF.

The V call is TRBV5-6, the J call TRBJ1-1; D is uncertain. CDR1 and CDR2 from the germline V gene are SGHDT and YYEEEE. V was shortened by 0 bases and J by 0 bases, with 3 bases between the two germline ends. The CDR3 contains 13 residues. DNA of the CDR3: TGTGCCAGCAGCTTGGACGTGAACACTGAAGCTTTCTTT. Its translation: CASSLDVNTEAFF. Supplemented by reference TRBV5-6 and TRBJ1-1, the full variable domain reads DAGVTQSPTHLIKTRGQQVTLRCSPKSGHDTVSWYQQALGQGPQFIFQYYEEEERQRGNFPDRFSGHQFPNYSSELNVNALLLGDSALYLCASSLDVNTEAFFGQGTRLTVV.

This chain joins TRBV7-2 and TRBJ2-7; no clear D. V gave up 2 bases and J gave up 5 bases, with 4 bases separating them. This CDR3 region has 11 residues. From germline, CDR1 is SGHTA and CDR2 FQGNSA. The chain's CDR3 is CASSLLNEQYF. The CDR3 bases are TGTGCCAGCAGCTTACTAAACGAGCAGTACTTC.

The V call is TRBV24-1, the J call TRBJ2-2; no definite D call. V lost 3 bases to trimming and J lost 1 base, with 11 bases between them. Germline lookup yields CDR1 KGHDR and CDR2 SFDVKD. This CDR3 spans 16 amino acids. The CDR3 DNA reads as TGTGCCACCAGTGATACAACATCGAAGAACACCGGGGAGCTGTTTTTT. The encoded protein is CATSDTTSKNTGELFF.

The chain has TRBV28 and TRBJ1-1; the match to TRBD1 covers 9 bases. Germline values: CDR1 MDHEN, CDR2 SYDVKM. The CDR3 consists of 13 residues. The V gene end was trimmed by 8 bases and the J gene end by 3 bases; junction bases not matched to a gene: 4. The CDR3 protein is CASGHRGHTEAFF. The DNA for the CDR3 is TGTGCCAGCGGCCACAGGGGGCACACTGAAGCTTTCTTT.

This clonotype is a singleton in its sample. This chain uses TRBV6-5 with TRBJ2-7, with TRBD2 identical over 12 bases. The CDR3 is 15 amino acids. V trimming: 5 bases; J trimming: 6 bases; junction bases outside the gene matches: 8. In germline, CDR1 is MNHEY, CDR2 SVGAGI. The chain's CDR3 is CASSKPTSGSSEQYF. The CDR3 DNA reads as TGTGCCAGCAGTAAACCGACTAGCGGGAGTTCCGAGCAGTACTTC.

V usage is TRBV7-6 and J usage is TRBJ2-7, with D unclear. V lost 4 bases and J 4 bases, leaving 11 bases between the germline ends. CDR1 is SGHVS and CDR2 is FNYEAQ in the germline V gene. The CDR3 length is 13 residues. This CDR3 is CASSSLERYEQYF. The CDR3 DNA is TGTGCCAGCAGCTCCTTAGAACGTTACGAGCAGTACTTC.

The chain is built from TRBV28 and TRBJ2-3; 8 bases fit TRBD1. V was pared by 4 bases and J by 6 bases, with 18 bases of the junction left unmatched. This CDR3 has 18 amino acids. From germline, CDR1 is MDHEN and CDR2 SYDVKM. In DNA form, the CDR3 reads TGTGCCAGCAGTTCCCTAAGGGACAGGATGGTCAAGGGGGATACGCAGTATTTT. Residues: CASSSLRDRMVKGDTQYF.